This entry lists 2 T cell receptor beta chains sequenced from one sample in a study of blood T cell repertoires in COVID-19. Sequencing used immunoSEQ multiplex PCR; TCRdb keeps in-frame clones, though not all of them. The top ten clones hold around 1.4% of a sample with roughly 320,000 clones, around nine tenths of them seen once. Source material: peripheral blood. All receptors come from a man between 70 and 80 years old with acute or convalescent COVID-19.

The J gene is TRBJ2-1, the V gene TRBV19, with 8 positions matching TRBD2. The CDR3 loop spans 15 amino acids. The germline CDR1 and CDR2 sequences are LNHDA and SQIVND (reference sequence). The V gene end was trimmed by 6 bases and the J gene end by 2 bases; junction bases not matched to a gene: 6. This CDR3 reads CASRRPGLAYNEQFF. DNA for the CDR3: TGTGCCAGTAGGAGGCCGGGACTAGCCTACAATGAGCAGTTCTTC.

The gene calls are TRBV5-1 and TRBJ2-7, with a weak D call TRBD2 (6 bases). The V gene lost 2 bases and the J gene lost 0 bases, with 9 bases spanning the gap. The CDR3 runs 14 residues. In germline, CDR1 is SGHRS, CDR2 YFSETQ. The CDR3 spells CASSFWGVSYEQYF. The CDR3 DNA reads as TGCGCCAGCAGCTTTTGGGGGGTCTCCTACGAGCAGTACTTC.